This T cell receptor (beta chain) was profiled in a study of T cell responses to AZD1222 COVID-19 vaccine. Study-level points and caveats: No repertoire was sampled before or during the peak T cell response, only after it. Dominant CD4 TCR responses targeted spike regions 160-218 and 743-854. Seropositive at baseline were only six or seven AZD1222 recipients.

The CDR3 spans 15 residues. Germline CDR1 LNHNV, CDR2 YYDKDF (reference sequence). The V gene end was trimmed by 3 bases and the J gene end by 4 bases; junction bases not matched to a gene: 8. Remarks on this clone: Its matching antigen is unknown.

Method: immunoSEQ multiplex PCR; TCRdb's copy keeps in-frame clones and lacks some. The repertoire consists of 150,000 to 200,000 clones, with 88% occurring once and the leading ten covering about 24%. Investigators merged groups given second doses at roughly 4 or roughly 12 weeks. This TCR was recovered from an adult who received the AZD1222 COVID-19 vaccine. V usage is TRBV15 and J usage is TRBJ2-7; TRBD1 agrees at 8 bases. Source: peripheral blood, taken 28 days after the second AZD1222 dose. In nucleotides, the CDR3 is TGTGCCACCAGCAGTGGGACAGGTCATATGTACGAGCAGTACTTC. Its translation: CATSSGTGHMYEQYF.